The 30 T cell receptor beta chains below all came from one sample that was sequenced in a study of blood T cell repertoires in COVID-19. Sequenced by immunoSEQ multiplex PCR; TCRdb stores in-frame clones only, minus some. Counted here are a few hundred thousand clones, less than 85% occurring once; the ten biggest clones make up about 3.6%. Source material: peripheral blood. The receptors originated from a woman older than 75 with acute or convalescent COVID-19.

In its sample, this clone was seen a few times. The gene calls are TRBV7-2 and TRBJ1-6; tentatively, D is TRBD1 (6 bases). The CDR3 is made up of 15 amino acids. Trimming removed 5 bases at V and 4 bases at J, with 12 bases between. Germline V CDR1 and CDR2: SGHTA, FQGNSA. The CDR3 region is CASSPMTGYNSPLHF. The CDR3 DNA follows: TGTGCCAGCAGCCCCATGACAGGATATAATTCACCCCTCCACTTT. The full variable domain, completed using reference TRBV7-2 and TRBJ1-6, is GAGVSQSPSNKVTEKGKDVELRCDPISGHTALYWYRQSLGQGLEFLIYFQGNSAPDKSGLPSDRFSAERTGGSVSTLTIQRTQQEDSAVYLCASSPMTGYNSPLHFGNGTRLTVT.

The chain links TRBV15 to TRBJ2-5, with 8 bases aligning to TRBD2. Losses at the gene ends were 1 base for V and 5 bases for J; bases not matched to a gene: 3. CDR1 LNHNV and CDR2 YYDKDF come from the germline V gene (reference sequence). This CDR3 comprises 14 residues. The CDR3 is CATSRGGGTETQYF. CDR3 nucleotide sequence: TGTGCCACCAGCAGAGGCGGGGGGACGGAGACCCAGTACTTC.

This clone was recorded once. This chain links TRBV5-1 with TRBJ1-4, with TRBD1 identical over 8 bases. Germline-derived CDR1 and CDR2 are SGHRS and YFSETQ. This CDR3 is 15 amino acids long. V was pared by 4 bases and J by 2 bases, with 4 bases of the junction left unmatched. CDR3 loop: CASSARTGTNEKLFF. DNA of the CDR3: TGCGCCAGCAGCGCCCGGACAGGGACTAATGAAAAACTGTTTTTT.

This clone was observed a single time. The chain recombines TRBV9 with TRBJ2-3; the match to TRBD2 covers 10 bases. The CDR3 totals 16 residues. V was pared by 2 bases and J by 0 bases, with 3 bases of the junction left unmatched. The V gene's germline CDR1 is SGDLS and CDR2 YYNGEE. The CDR3 nucleotides read TGTGCCAGCAGCGTGGGACTAGCGTCTAGCACAGATACGCAGTATTTT. It encodes CASSVGLASSTDTQYF.

This clone has a handful of counts. This rearrangement joins TRBV4-2 to TRBJ2-1; 12 nucleotides line up with TRBD2. CDR1 is LGHNA, CDR2 YNFKEQ, per germline. The CDR3 loop spans 17 amino acids. Trimming cost V 0 bases and J 8 bases; bases outside gene matches: 8. CDR3 in DNA: TGTGCCAGCAGCCAAGAGGGTACTAGCGGGGGGCCCCATGAGCAGTTCTTC. Translating gives CASSQEGTSGGPHEQFF.

The chain uses TRBV6-5 and TRBJ1-2, with TRBD1 as a possible D gene (6 bases). The germline gives CDR1 MNHEY, CDR2 SVGAGI. The CDR3 is 13 residues long. Trimming took off 7 bases at V and 4 bases at J, with 13 bases between the two ends. The DNA for the CDR3 is TGTGCCAGCAACGCAGGGGCAGTCTATGGCTACACCTTC. It is translated as CASNAGAVYGYTF.

The chain joins TRBV5-4 to TRBJ1-1; maybe TRBD1 (5 bases). Trimming pared 2 bases from V and 1 base from J, leaving 9 bases between. Germline CDR1 is SGHNT and CDR2 is YYREEE (reference sequence). The CDR3 runs to 14 residues. CDR3 nucleotides: TGTGCCAGCAGCTTAGGCAGGGAGAACACTGAAGCTTTCTTT. Amino acids: CASSLGRENTEAFF.

The genes are TRBV4-1 and TRBJ2-3, with 12 bases lining up with TRBD2. Trimming took 2 bases from V and 8 from J; bases not matched to a gene: 11. CDR3 length: 17 residues. Germline V CDR1 and CDR2: MGHRA, YSYEKL. For the CDR3, the DNA is TGCGCCAGCAGCCAACTTCCTAGCGGGGGGGCTTTGGGTACGCAGTATTTT. Its protein product is CASSQLPSGGALGTQYF.

The V gene is TRBV2, the J gene TRBJ2-2; D unresolved. Trimming took 1 base from V and 8 from J, leaving 8 bases between them. CDR1 is SNHLY and CDR2 is FYNNEI in the germline V gene. This CDR3 region has 13 residues. The CDR3, as DNA: TGTGCCAGCAGTGAAGAAGTCCAGGGGGAGCTGTTTTTT. It specifies CASSEEVQGELFF.

This chain links TRBV6-5 with TRBJ1-4; 7 bases line up with TRBD1. The CDR3 is made up of 16 amino acids. Trimming at V came to 2 bases and at J to 5 bases, leaving 8 bases not matched to a gene. The germline V gene has CDR1 MNHEY and CDR2 SVGAGI. The chain's CDR3 is CASSYRPGGTNEKLFF. Written as DNA, the CDR3 is TGTGCCAGCAGTTACCGCCCAGGGGGTACCAATGAAAAACTGTTTTTT.

This clone appeared a few times. The rearrangement links TRBV7-2 to TRBJ1-2; D is uncertain. The CDR3 has 9 amino acids. The germline V and J ends were trimmed by 8 bases and 13 bases, with 11 bases remaining between them. Germline assignment: CDR1 SGHTA and CDR2 FQGNSA. The CDR3 protein is CASFVVSTF. The CDR3 nucleotides read TGTGCCAGCTTCGTCGTCTCCACCTTC.

This chain links TRBV5-1 with TRBJ1-6; 9 bases are a match to TRBD1. The ends lost 0 bases at V and 10 bases at J; junction bases unmatched: 5. Germline CDR1 is SGHRS and CDR2 is YFSETQ. The CDR3 loop spans 15 amino acids. The CDR3 protein is CASSLGGTGQSPLHF. The CDR3 DNA is TGCGCCAGCAGCTTGGGTGGGACAGGGCAATCACCCCTCCACTTT.

The genes are TRBV6-1 and TRBJ2-1; D may be TRBD1 (5 bases). V dropped 2 bases and J dropped 2 bases, with 10 bases sitting between them. Germline CDR1 and CDR2: MNHNS and SASEGT. The CDR3 totals 15 residues. The CDR3 is CASSEWAGTYNEQFF. The DNA of the CDR3 is TGTGCCAGCAGTGAATGGGCAGGGACCTACAATGAGCAGTTCTTC.

The rearrangement links TRBV19 to TRBJ1-6, with 7 bases matching TRBD1. Germline loops: CDR1 LNHDA, CDR2 SQIVND (reference sequence). After removal of 2 bases from V and 7 bases from J, the junction contained 2 bases not matched to a gene. CDR3 size: 14 residues. CDR3 nucleotides: TGTGCCAGTAGTATACGGGACAGCAATTCACCCCTCCACTTT. Residues: CASSIRDSNSPLHF.

The chain combines TRBV7-9 with TRBJ2-7; TRBD2 aligns across 10 bases. The CDR3 consists of 14 residues. J was trimmed by 6 bases and V by 1 base; bases with no gene match: 3. The V gene's germline CDR1 is SEHNR and CDR2 FQNEAQ (reference sequence). The CDR3 loop reads CASSLGLAGVEQYF. The DNA of the CDR3 is TGTGCCAGCAGCTTAGGTCTAGCGGGGGTCGAGCAGTACTTC.

The chain has TRBV6-2 or TRBV6-3 and TRBJ2-7, with D unclear. There are 13 residues in the CDR3. V shed 7 bases and J shed 5 bases, with 15 bases lying between them. Germline V CDR1 and CDR2: MNHEY, SVGEGT. CDR3 loop: CASTPNPFNEQYF. CDR3 nucleotides: TGTGCCAGCACCCCAAATCCCTTTAACGAGCAGTACTTC.

The J gene is TRBJ2-5, the V gene TRBV7-3; 10 bases align to TRBD1. Germline CDR1 and CDR2: SGHTA and FQGTGA. The CDR3 is 15 amino acids. After removal of 6 bases from V and 5 bases from J, the junction contained 9 bases not matched to a gene. CDR3 protein: CASSSRQGAGETQYF. CDR3 coding DNA: TGTGCCAGCAGTTCACGACAGGGGGCTGGGGAGACCCAGTACTTC. The complete variable domain, with remaining parts taken from reference TRBV7-3 and TRBJ2-5, reads GAGVSQTPSNKVTEKGKYVELRCDPISGHTALYWYRQSLGQGPEFLIYFQGTGAADDSGLPNDRFFAVRPEGSVSTLKIQRTERGDSAVYLCASSSRQGAGETQYFGPGTRLLVL.

This chain joins TRBV5-6 and TRBJ1-5, with TRBD1 matching over 8 bases. Germline CDR1 and CDR2: SGHDT and YYEEEE. This CDR3 has 16 residues. V shed 2 bases and J 9 bases; nucleotides not matched to a gene: 13. CDR3 residues: CASSFRTGPPDVPQHF. CDR3 sequence (DNA): TGTGCCAGCAGCTTTCGGACAGGGCCCCCCGATGTGCCCCAGCATTTT.

The chain couples TRBV5-1 to TRBJ2-1; the match to TRBD2 covers 11 bases. Germline V gene data show CDR1 as SGHRS and CDR2 as YFSETQ. The trim removed 4 bases at V and 9 bases at J, leaving 15 bases unmatched. This CDR3 is 17 amino acids long. This CDR3 is CASSPLTASGGPGEQFF. The CDR3 DNA follows: TGCGCCAGCAGCCCCCTTACCGCTAGCGGGGGGCCGGGTGAGCAGTTCTTC.

This clone was counted between two and nine times. The same CDR3 is also encoded by other DNA sequences in this sample. The chain is built from TRBV2 and TRBJ1-6; D unresolved. The CDR3 spans 14 residues. Germline V CDR1 and CDR2: SNHLY, FYNNEI. Deletions cut 4 bases from V and 4 bases from J, with 8 bases between. Here the CDR3 reads CASSGQTYNSPLHF. The CDR3 DNA reads TGTGCCAGCAGTGGACAAACTTATAATTCACCCCTCCACTTT.

The chain is built from TRBV5-1 and TRBJ1-3, with 8 bases aligning to TRBD1. Germline V gene lookup returns CDR1 SGHRS and CDR2 YFSETQ. The ends lost 4 bases at V and 2 bases at J; junction bases unmatched: 5. This CDR3 comprises 15 residues. The CDR3 region is CASSTGGVPGNTIYF. CDR3 coding DNA: TGCGCCAGCAGCACAGGGGGTGTCCCTGGAAACACCATATATTTT.

V gene TRBV27 combines with J gene TRBJ2-7; D may be TRBD1 (5 bases). Trimming removed 10 bases at V and 4 bases at J, with 17 bases between. This CDR3 spans 13 amino acids. Germline loops: CDR1 MNHEY, CDR2 SMNVEV (reference sequence). CDR3 residues: CATKTATLYEQYF. CDR3 nucleotide sequence: TGTGCCACGAAGACAGCCACTCTTTACGAGCAGTACTTC.

The chain has TRBV27 and TRBJ2-7; D is unresolved. Germline V CDR1 and CDR2: MNHEY, SMNVEV (reference sequence). V lost 4 bases and J 3 bases, leaving 4 bases between the germline ends. The CDR3 is 11 amino acids. The CDR3 DNA reads TGTGCCAGCAGTTCTAGCTACGAGCAGTACTTC. It specifies CASSSSYEQYF.

The rearrangement links TRBV2 to TRBJ2-7, with D maybe TRBD1 (6 bases). The CDR3 loop spans 15 amino acids. V dropped 0 bases and J dropped 0 bases, with 9 bases sitting between them. The germline V gene encodes CDR1 SNHLY and CDR2 FYNNEI. The CDR3 loop reads CASSEAGARSYEQYF. The CDR3 coding sequence is TGTGCCAGCAGTGAAGCGGGGGCACGCTCCTACGAGCAGTACTTC.

As regards this clone: Other DNA sequences from this sample encode an identical CDR3 as well. The chain is built from TRBV3-1 (or the pseudogene TRBV3-2) and TRBJ1-5, with TRBD1 matching over 7 bases. Germline CDR1 and CDR2: LGHDT and YNNKEL (reference sequence). The CDR3 runs 14 residues. The junction had 4 bases not matched to a gene; V was cut back by 2 bases and J by 6 bases. This CDR3 is CASSQRQGTQPQHF. CDR3 DNA sequence: TGTGCCAGCAGCCAACGACAGGGAACTCAGCCCCAGCATTTT.

The chain carries TRBV6-1 and TRBJ1-2; 9 positions match TRBD1. Germline V gives CDR1 MNHNS, CDR2 SASEGT. The CDR3 contains 14 residues. J was trimmed by 4 bases and V by 3 bases; bases with no gene match: 3. CDR3 bases: TGTGCCAGCAGTGATGGGGGACAGGGCTATGGCTACACCTTC. This gives the protein CASSDGGQGYGYTF.

V is TRBV5-5 and J is TRBJ1-1, with a possible D match to TRBD1 (5 bases). The germline CDR1 and CDR2 sequences are SGHKS and YYEKEE (reference sequence). The V end was cut by 1 base, the J end by 8 bases, with 15 bases between. CDR3 length equals 14 residues. The CDR3 sequence: CASSLLWTPVEAFF. Written as DNA, the CDR3 is TGTGCCAGCAGCTTGTTGTGGACACCCGTCGAAGCTTTCTTT.

The chain joins TRBV7-3 to TRBJ1-6, with 7 bases that match TRBD1. Germline CDR1 and CDR2: SGHTA and FQGTGA. The CDR3 has 14 amino acids. After removal of 3 bases from V and 9 bases from J, the junction contained 5 bases not matched to a gene. DNA for the CDR3: TGTGCCAGCAGCTTGACAGGGCGGGGTTCACCCCTCCACTTT. Encoded protein: CASSLTGRGSPLHF. Together with reference TRBV7-3 and TRBJ1-6, the CDR3 gives the full variable domain: GAGVSQTPSNKVTEKGKYVELRCDPISGHTALYWYRQSLGQGPEFLIYFQGTGAADDSGLPNDRFFAVRPEGSVSTLKIQRTERGDSAVYLCASSLTGRGSPLHFGNGTRLTVT.

This clone was counted once. The rearrangement links TRBV2 to TRBJ2-3, with TRBD2 as a possible D gene (6 bases). The ends were cut back, 6 bases at V and 0 bases at J, with 13 bases in the middle. This CDR3 contains 15 residues. Germline V gives CDR1 SNHLY, CDR2 FYNNEI. CDR3 in DNA: TGTGCCAGCAGGATCGGACTATCTAGCACAGATACGCAGTATTTT. As protein: CASRIGLSSTDTQYF.

The rearrangement uses TRBV7-8 and TRBJ2-7, with 8 bases aligning to TRBD1. V was pared by 4 bases and J by 0 bases, with 5 bases of the junction left unmatched. The germline V gene encodes CDR1 SGHVS and CDR2 FQNEAQ. The CDR3 has 15 amino acids. CDR3 in DNA: TGTGCCAGCAGCTCGCCCGGGACAGGCTCCTACGAGCAGTACTTC. Its translation: CASSSPGTGSYEQYF. Variable domain in full (rest from reference TRBV7-8 and TRBJ2-7): GAGVSQSPRYKVAKRGQDVALRCDPISGHVSLFWYQQALGQGPEFLTYFQNEAQLDKSGLPSDRFFAERPEGSVSTLKIQRTQQEDSAVYLCASSSPGTGSYEQYFGPGTRLTVT.